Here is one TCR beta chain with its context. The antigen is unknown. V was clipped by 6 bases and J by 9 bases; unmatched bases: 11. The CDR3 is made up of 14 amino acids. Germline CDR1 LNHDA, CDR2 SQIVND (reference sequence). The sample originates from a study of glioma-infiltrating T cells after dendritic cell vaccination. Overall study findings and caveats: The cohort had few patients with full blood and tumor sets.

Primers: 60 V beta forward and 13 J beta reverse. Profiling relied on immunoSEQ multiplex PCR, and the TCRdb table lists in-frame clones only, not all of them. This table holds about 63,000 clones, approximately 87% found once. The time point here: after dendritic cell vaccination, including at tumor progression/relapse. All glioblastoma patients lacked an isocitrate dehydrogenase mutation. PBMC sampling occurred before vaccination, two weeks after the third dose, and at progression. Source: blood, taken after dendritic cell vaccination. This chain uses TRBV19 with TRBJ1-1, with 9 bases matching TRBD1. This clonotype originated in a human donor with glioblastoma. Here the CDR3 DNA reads TGTGCCAGTAGCGCGGACAGGGGTAGACTGAAAGCTTTCTTT. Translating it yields CASSADRGRLKAFF.